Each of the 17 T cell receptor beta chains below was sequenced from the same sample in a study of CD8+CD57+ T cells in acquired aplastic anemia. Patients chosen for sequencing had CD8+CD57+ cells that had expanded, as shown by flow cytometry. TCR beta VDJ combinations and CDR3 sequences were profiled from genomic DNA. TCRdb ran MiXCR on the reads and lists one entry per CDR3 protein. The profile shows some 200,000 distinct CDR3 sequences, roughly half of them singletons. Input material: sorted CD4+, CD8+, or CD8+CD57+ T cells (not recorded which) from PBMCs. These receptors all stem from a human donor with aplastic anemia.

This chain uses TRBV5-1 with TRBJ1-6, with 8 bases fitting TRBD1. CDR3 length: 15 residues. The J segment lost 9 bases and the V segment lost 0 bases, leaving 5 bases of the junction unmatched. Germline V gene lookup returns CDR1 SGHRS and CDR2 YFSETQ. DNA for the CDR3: TGCGCCAGCAGCTTGGTGGGGACAGGCTCTTCACCCCTCCACTTT. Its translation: CASSLVGTGSSPLHF.

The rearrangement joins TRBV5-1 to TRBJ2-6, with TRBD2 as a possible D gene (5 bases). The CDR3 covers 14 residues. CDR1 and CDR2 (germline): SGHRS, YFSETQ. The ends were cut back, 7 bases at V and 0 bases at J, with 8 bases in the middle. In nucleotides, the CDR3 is TGCGCCAGCCGTACTAGCTCTGGGGCCAACGTCCTGACTTTC. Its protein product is CASRTSSGANVLTF.

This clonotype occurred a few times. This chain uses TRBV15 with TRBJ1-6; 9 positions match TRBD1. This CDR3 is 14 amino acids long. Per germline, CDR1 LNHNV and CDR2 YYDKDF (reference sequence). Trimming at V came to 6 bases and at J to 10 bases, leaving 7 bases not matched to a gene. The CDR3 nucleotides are TGTGCCACCAGGGGGGACAGGGAACGATCACCCCTCCACTTT. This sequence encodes CATRGDRERSPLHF.

CDR3 protein: CATSGSGISTDTQYF. The CDR3 bases are TGTGCCACATCTGGGTCTGGAATCAGCACAGATACGCAGTATTTT. The gene calls are TRBV10-3 and TRBJ2-3; D unclear. Trimming pared 10 bases from V and 0 bases from J, leaving 17 bases between. The CDR3 runs 15 residues. Germline V CDR1 and CDR2: ENHRY, SYGVKD.

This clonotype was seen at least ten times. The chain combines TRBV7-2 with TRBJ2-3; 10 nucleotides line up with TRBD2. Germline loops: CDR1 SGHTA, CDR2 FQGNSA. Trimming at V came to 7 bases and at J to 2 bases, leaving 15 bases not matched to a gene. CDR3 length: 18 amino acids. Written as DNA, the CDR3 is TGTGCCAGCAATCTACGGGCTAGCGGGAGAGGGGCCACAGATACGCAGTATTTT. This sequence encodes CASNLRASGRGATDTQYF.

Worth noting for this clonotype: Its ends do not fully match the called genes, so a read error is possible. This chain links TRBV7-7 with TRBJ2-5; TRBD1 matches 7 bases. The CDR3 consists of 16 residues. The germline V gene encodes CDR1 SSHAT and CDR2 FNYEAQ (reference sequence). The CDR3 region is CASSSPPETGRETQYF. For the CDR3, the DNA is TGTGCTAGCAGCTCACCACCGGAGACAGGGCGAGAGACCCAGTACTTC.

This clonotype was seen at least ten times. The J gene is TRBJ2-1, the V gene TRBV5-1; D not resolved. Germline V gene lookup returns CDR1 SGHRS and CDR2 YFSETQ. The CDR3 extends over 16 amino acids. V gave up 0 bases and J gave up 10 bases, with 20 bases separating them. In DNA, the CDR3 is TGCGCCAGCAGCTTGGAAACGTCCGCGCCCCGTCCCGAGCAGTTCTTC. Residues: CASSLETSAPRPEQFF.

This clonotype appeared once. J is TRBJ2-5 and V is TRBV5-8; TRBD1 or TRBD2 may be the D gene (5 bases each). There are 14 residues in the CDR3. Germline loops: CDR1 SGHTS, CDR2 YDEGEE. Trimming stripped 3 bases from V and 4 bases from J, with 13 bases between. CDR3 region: CASSSRGARETQYF. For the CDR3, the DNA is TGTGCCAGCAGCTCACGAGGGGCGCGAGAGACCCAGTACTTC.

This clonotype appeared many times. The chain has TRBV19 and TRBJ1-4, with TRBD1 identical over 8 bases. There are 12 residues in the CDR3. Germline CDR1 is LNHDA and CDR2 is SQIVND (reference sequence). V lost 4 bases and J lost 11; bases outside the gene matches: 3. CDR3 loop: CASSTRGRKLFF. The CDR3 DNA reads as TGTGCCAGTAGTACCAGGGGGCGGAAACTGTTTTTT.

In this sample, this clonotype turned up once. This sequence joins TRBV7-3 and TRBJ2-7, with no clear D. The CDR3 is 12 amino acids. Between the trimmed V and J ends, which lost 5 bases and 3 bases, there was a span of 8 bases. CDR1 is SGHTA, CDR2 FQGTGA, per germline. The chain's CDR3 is CASSLTNYEQYF. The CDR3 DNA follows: TGTGCCAGCAGCCTTACCAACTACGAGCAGTACTTC.

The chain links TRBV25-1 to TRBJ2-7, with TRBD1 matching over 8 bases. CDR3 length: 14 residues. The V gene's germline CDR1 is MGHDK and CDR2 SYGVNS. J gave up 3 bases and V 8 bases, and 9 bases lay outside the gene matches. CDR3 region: CASGRTGMYYEQYF. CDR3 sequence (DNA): TGTGCCAGCGGAAGGACAGGGATGTACTACGAGCAGTACTTC.

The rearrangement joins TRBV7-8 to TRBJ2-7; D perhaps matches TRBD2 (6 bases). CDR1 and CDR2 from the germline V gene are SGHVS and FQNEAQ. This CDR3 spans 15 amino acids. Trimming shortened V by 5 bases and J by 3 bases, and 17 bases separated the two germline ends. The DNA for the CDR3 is TGTGCCAGCAGCCAGCGGGCCTTACCTGGCTACGAGCAGTACTTC. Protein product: CASSQRALPGYEQYF.

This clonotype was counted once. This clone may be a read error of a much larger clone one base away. This chain's CDR3 is CASSVVDSGRVNTGEPFF. The CDR3 DNA reads as TGTGCCAGCAGCGTAGTTGATAGCGGGAGGGTGAACACCGGGGAGCCGTTTTTT. V gene TRBV10-1 combines with J gene TRBJ2-2; TRBD2 agrees at 11 bases. From germline, CDR1 is WNHNN and CDR2 SYGVQD (reference sequence). The CDR3 is 18 residues long.

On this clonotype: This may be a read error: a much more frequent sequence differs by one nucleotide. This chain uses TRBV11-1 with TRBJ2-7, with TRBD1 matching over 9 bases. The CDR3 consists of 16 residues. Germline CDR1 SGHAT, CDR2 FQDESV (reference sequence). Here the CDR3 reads CASSLLPGQGPYEQHF. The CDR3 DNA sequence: TGTGCCAGCAGCCTCTTACCGGGACAGGGCCCTTACGAGCAGCACTTC. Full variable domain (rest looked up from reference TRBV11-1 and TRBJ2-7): EAEVAQSPRYKITEKSQAVAFWCDPISGHATLYWYRQILGQGPELLVQFQDESVVDDSQLPKDRFSAERLKGVDSTLKIQPAELGDSAMYLCASSLLPGQGPYEQHFGPGTRLTVT.

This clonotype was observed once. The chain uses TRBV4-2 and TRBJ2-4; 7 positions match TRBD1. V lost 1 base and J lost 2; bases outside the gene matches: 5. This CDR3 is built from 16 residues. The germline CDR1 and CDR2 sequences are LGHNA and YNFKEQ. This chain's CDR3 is CASSQGIGGTKNIQYF. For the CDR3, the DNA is TGTGCCAGCAGCCAAGGTATAGGGGGCACCAAAAACATTCAGTACTTC.

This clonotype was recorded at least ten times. CDR3 bases: TGTGCCAGCAGCTGGAGGGTCAGGCAGCCCCAGCATTTT. Its translation is CASSWRVRQPQHF. The chain employs TRBV7-2 and TRBJ1-5; no clear D. Germline CDR1 reads SGHTA; CDR2 reads FQGNSA. CDR3 length equals 13 residues. Deletions cut 4 bases from V and 7 bases from J, with 11 bases between.

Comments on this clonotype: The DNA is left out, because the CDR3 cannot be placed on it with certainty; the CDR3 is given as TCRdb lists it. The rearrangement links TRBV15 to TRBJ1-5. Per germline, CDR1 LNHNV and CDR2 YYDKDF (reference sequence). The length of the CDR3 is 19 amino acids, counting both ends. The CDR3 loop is CATSIYLCSVGSGNQPQHF.